These 30 T cell receptor beta chains were all obtained from the same sample, sequenced in a study of regulatory T cells in long-lasting Graves disease. CDR3-region Arm-PCR and iRepertoire HTBI primers produced the TCR beta libraries. TCRdb analysed the multiplex PCR reads with MiXCR anew, one entry per CDR3 protein. The data hold some 400,000 distinct CDR3 sequences, with approximately 15% observed a single time. Time point reported: newly diagnosed GD, antithyroid drugs for less than 3 months. Isolated PBMC RNA provided the starting material for the TCR library. These data were likewise used in another study, on T cells in Graves' hyperthyroidism and ophthalmopathy.

The input for sequencing was peripheral blood mononuclear cells (PBMCs), taken at new diagnosis, from a patient treated with antithyroid drugs. All receptors come from a woman in her thirties with Graves disease.

The chain links TRBV13 to TRBJ2-7; 8 bases fit TRBD1. The CDR3 totals 15 residues. Germline values: CDR1 PRHDT, CDR2 FYEKMQ (reference sequence). The J segment lost 5 bases and the V segment lost 0 bases, leaving 6 bases of the junction unmatched. The CDR3 coding sequence is TGTGCCAGCAGCTTAGGAGGGACAGGATACCACGAGCAGTACTTC. This encodes CASSLGGTGYHEQYF.

The chain combines TRBV4-1 with TRBJ2-2, with D perhaps TRBD2 (5 bases). The ends were cut back, 8 bases at V and 4 bases at J, with 29 bases in the middle. Germline CDR1 is MGHRA and CDR2 is YSYEKL. This CDR3 has 19 amino acids. The CDR3 loop reads CASPLLEVTHPLATGELFF. The CDR3 bases are TGCGCCAGCCCACTCCTAGAGGTGACCCACCCCCTAGCCACCGGGGAGCTGTTTTTT.

This clonotype was counted ten times or more. The chain combines TRBV6-2 or TRBV6-3 with TRBJ1-5; the match to TRBD1 covers 7 bases. Trimming cost V 6 bases and J 2 bases; bases outside gene matches: 1. Germline lookup yields CDR1 MNHEY and CDR2 SVGEGT. This CDR3 has 13 residues. The CDR3 DNA follows: TGTGCCAGCAGAGGGACAGGCAATCAGCCCCAGCATTTT. It translates to CASRGTGNQPQHF.

At least ten counts were recorded for this clonotype. This chain links TRBV2 with TRBJ2-3; D uncertain. Germline V lookup: CDR1 SNHLY, CDR2 FYNNEI. V was shortened by 6 bases and J by 2 bases, with 12 bases between the two germline ends. The length of the CDR3 is 14 residues. The CDR3 sequence is CASSDPSDTDTQYF. The CDR3 DNA sequence: TGTGCCAGCAGCGATCCCTCTGACACAGATACGCAGTATTTT.

This clonotype was seen many times. V is TRBV11-2 and J is TRBJ2-3; D is uncertain. Germline V gene sequence: CDR1 SGHAT, CDR2 FQNNGV. V was pared by 4 bases and J by 2 bases, with 16 bases between. The CDR3 runs 16 residues. CDR3 coding DNA: TGTGCCAGCAGCTCCCCTAGGAGCCGATCCACAGATACGCAGTATTTT. It translates to CASSSPRSRSTDTQYF. Complete variable domain (other parts from reference TRBV11-2 and TRBJ2-3): EAGVAQSPRYKIIEKRQSVAFWCNPISGHATLYWYQQILGQGPKLLIQFQNNGVVDDSQLPKDRFSAERLKGVDSTLKIQPAKLEDSAVYLCASSSPRSRSTDTQYFGPGTRLTVL.

Many counts were recorded for this clonotype. The CDR3 sequence is CASSLRAAEQYF. CDR3 sequence (DNA): TGTGCCAGCAGCCTCCGGGCGGCCGAGCAGTACTTC. The chain uses TRBV3-1 and TRBJ2-7; D is ambiguous. V was clipped by 4 bases and J by 6 bases, with 10 bases between them. This CDR3 is 12 amino acids long. The germline CDR1 and CDR2 sequences are LGHDT and YNNKEL (reference sequence).

This clonotype was seen more than once but under ten times. This chain links TRBV5-1 with TRBJ2-7, with TRBD2 identical over 7 bases. The germline gives CDR1 SGHRS, CDR2 YFSETQ. After removal of 4 bases from V and 3 bases from J, the junction contained 10 bases not matched to a gene. This CDR3 region has 15 residues. CDR3 loop: CASSTGLRIYYEQYF. Written as DNA, the CDR3 is TGCGCCAGCAGCACGGGACTACGAATCTACTACGAGCAGTACTTC. Full variable domain (missing parts from reference TRBV5-1 and TRBJ2-7): KAGVTQTPRYLIKTRGQQVTLSCSPISGHRSVSWYQQTPGQGLQFLFEYFSETQRNKGNFPGRFSGRQFSNSRSEMNVSTLELGDSALYLCASSTGLRIYYEQYFGPGTRLTVT.

Details on this clonotype: With a much larger clone just one base away, this may be a read error. V gene TRBV20-1 combines with J gene TRBJ2-5; D gene unclear. Germline V lookup: CDR1 DFQATT, CDR2 SNEGSKA (reference sequence). The germline V and J ends were trimmed by 0 bases and 4 bases, with 18 bases remaining between them. This CDR3 is built from 16 residues. CDR3 DNA: TGCAGTGCTAGAGATTTGAAAATTACCGGGCCAGAGACCCAGTACTTC. It is translated as CSARDLKITGPETQYF.

The table lists this clonotype with many counts. This chain uses TRBV11-2 with TRBJ2-7; tentatively, D is TRBD1 (6 bases). Germline V gene data show CDR1 as SGHAT and CDR2 as FQNNGV. The CDR3 is made up of 14 amino acids. V was trimmed by 1 base and J by 1 base, leaving 8 bases between them. CDR3 sequence (DNA): TGTGCCAGCAGCTTAGTGGGGACATCCTACGAGCAGTACTTC. This translates into CASSLVGTSYEQYF.

The table lists this clonotype with many counts. The rearrangement joins TRBV18 to TRBJ2-7; 9 bases line up with TRBD2. There are 14 residues in the CDR3. From germline, CDR1 is KGHSH and CDR2 LQKENI. The V gene end was trimmed by 1 base and the J gene end by 6 bases; junction bases not matched to a gene: 4. CDR3 loop: CASSPLEREAEQYF. The CDR3 DNA reads TGTGCCAGCTCACCACTCGAGCGGGAGGCCGAGCAGTACTTC.

The chain carries TRBV25-1 and TRBJ2-7, with 12 bases fitting TRBD1. The CDR3 length is 17 residues. Germline V gene sequence: CDR1 MGHDK, CDR2 SYGVNS. V lost 1 base and J lost 6; bases outside the gene matches: 10. CDR3 region: CASSELGSGTGGSEQYF. For the CDR3, the DNA is TGTGCCAGCAGTGAATTGGGGTCCGGGACAGGGGGCTCCGAGCAGTACTTC.

In its sample, this clonotype was seen many times. This chain links TRBV10-2 with TRBJ1-2; D remains ambiguous. The CDR3 covers 11 residues. Germline lookup yields CDR1 WSHSY and CDR2 SAAADI. The germline V and J ends were trimmed by 0 bases and 4 bases, with 0 bases remaining between them. The CDR3 is CASSESYGYTF. The CDR3 DNA follows: TGCGCCAGCAGTGAGTCCTATGGCTACACCTTC.

In this sample, this clonotype turned up many times. This sequence joins TRBV12-3 or TRBV12-4 and TRBJ1-1; 8 bases agree with TRBD1. This CDR3 is 15 amino acids long. V lost 2 bases, J lost 4 bases, and 6 bases stayed unmatched. The chain's CDR3 is CASSLSGQGGTEAFF. As DNA, the CDR3 is TGTGCCAGCAGTTTATCCGGACAGGGAGGCACTGAAGCTTTCTTT.

In its sample, this clonotype was seen many times. The genes are TRBV10-3 and TRBJ2-7; no reliable D call. This CDR3 is 13 amino acids long. In germline, CDR1 is ENHRY, CDR2 SYGVKD. The germline V and J ends were trimmed by 3 bases and 2 bases, with 8 bases remaining between them. The CDR3: CAISDWQPYEQYF. DNA for the CDR3: TGTGCCATCAGTGATTGGCAGCCCTACGAGCAGTACTTC.

This clonotype has at least ten counts. The genes are TRBV3-1 and TRBJ2-1; 13 bases agree with TRBD2. V dropped 2 bases and J dropped 9; count of bases not matched to a gene: 7. Germline V gene data show CDR1 as LGHDT and CDR2 as YNNKEL (reference sequence). This CDR3 is 16 amino acids long. Here the CDR3 reads CASSQIRLAGGLEQFF. The CDR3 DNA reads as TGTGCCAGCAGCCAAATCAGACTAGCGGGAGGACTTGAGCAGTTCTTC.

This clonotype was seen ten or more times. The chain recombines TRBV20-1 with TRBJ2-7, with D perhaps matching TRBD1 or TRBD2 (5 bases each). CDR1 is DFQATT, CDR2 SNEGSKA, per germline (reference sequence). This CDR3 has 13 amino acids. Trimming took 6 bases from V and 5 from J, leaving 17 bases between them. The CDR3 DNA reads TGCAGTGCCTTAGGCCGGTTGGGGGACGAGCAGTACTTC. Protein: CSALGRLGDEQYF.

This clonotype came up many times. The V and J genes are TRBV6-1 and TRBJ2-3; 7 bases map to TRBD1. The CDR3 spans 15 residues. Germline-derived CDR1 and CDR2 are MNHNS and SASEGT. V was pared by 6 bases and J by 1 base, with 7 bases of the junction left unmatched. Here the CDR3 reads CASSDQGVGTDTQYF. CDR3 bases: TGTGCCAGCAGCGATCAGGGGGTGGGCACAGATACGCAGTATTTT.

The chain is built from TRBV7-8 and TRBJ2-2, with no clear D. With 2 bases removed from V and 7 bases from J, the gap between germline ends came to 8 bases. The CDR3 totals 13 residues. Germline loops: CDR1 SGHVS, CDR2 FQNEAQ. The CDR3 protein is CASSLSSNGELFF. For the CDR3, the DNA is TGTGCCAGCAGCTTAAGTAGCAACGGGGAGCTGTTTTTT.

As for this clonotype: Possible read error: a much larger clone is one base away. The gene calls are TRBV11-2 and TRBJ2-5; a possible D gene is TRBD2 (6 bases). Looked up from germline, CDR1 is SGHAT and CDR2 is FQNNGV. The length of the CDR3 is 14 residues. V was clipped by 2 bases and J by 5 bases, with 12 bases between them. The CDR3 is CASSLSQGGETQYF. CDR3 coding DNA: TGTGCCAGCAGCTTATCCCAGGGAGGCGAGACCCAGTACTTC.

This clonotype showed up many times. The chain uses TRBV6-1 and TRBJ1-5; no definite D call. Trimming removed 4 bases at V and 2 bases at J, with 6 bases between. This CDR3 contains 13 residues. Germline V gene sequence: CDR1 MNHNS, CDR2 SASEGT. The CDR3 loop is CASSGGGNQPQHF. For the CDR3, the DNA is TGTGCCAGCAGTGGCGGGGGCAATCAGCCCCAGCATTTT.

Ten or more counts support this clonotype. The chain employs TRBV6-1 and TRBJ1-2; 7 bases agree with TRBD1. The ends lost 5 bases at V and 8 bases at J; junction bases unmatched: 14. Germline values: CDR1 MNHNS, CDR2 SASEGT. The CDR3 is made up of 15 amino acids. CDR3: CASSLDPRGQKGYTF. The CDR3 coding sequence is TGTGCCAGCAGTCTAGATCCTCGGGGACAGAAGGGCTACACCTTC.

This clonotype was detected only a few times. The gene calls are TRBV2 and TRBJ2-7; 7 bases are a match to TRBD2. The CDR3 sequence is 14 residues long. Germline lookup yields CDR1 SNHLY and CDR2 FYNNEI. Germline trimming cut 11 bases from V and 3 bases from J; bases unmatched to any gene: 13. In DNA form, the CDR3 reads TGTGCCGGCTTGAGCGGGACCGCCGACTACGAGCAGTACTTC. It codes for CAGLSGTADYEQYF.

This clonotype was recorded at least ten times. The chain carries TRBV20-1 and TRBJ2-1; D is ambiguous. The V gene lost 1 base and the J gene lost 9 bases, with 16 bases spanning the gap. Germline lookup yields CDR1 DFQATT and CDR2 SNEGSKA (reference sequence). CDR3 length: 14 residues. The CDR3 reads CSARALGQLFEQFF. Here the CDR3 DNA reads TGCAGTGCTAGAGCGTTAGGGCAGCTCTTTGAGCAGTTCTTC.

This clonotype was counted at least ten times. The J gene is TRBJ2-2, the V gene TRBV20-1; D may be TRBD2 (5 bases). V lost 3 bases, J lost 5 bases, and 7 bases lay in between. The germline V gene has CDR1 DFQATT and CDR2 SNEGSKA (reference sequence). The CDR3 contains 12 residues. The CDR3 coding sequence is TGCAGTGCTAGGAGGGCGACCGGGGAGCTGTTTTTT. Protein: CSARRATGELFF.

This clonotype occurred a few times. The genes are TRBV20-1 and TRBJ2-7; D assignment may be TRBD1 or TRBD2 (7 bases each). The CDR3 has 15 amino acids. Germline assignment: CDR1 DFQATT and CDR2 SNEGSKA (reference sequence). Trimming stripped 6 bases from V and 5 bases from J, with 23 bases between. The CDR3 protein is CSARGGGGRVDEQYF. CDR3 coding DNA: TGCAGTGCCAGGGGGGGAGGCGGCAGGGTCGACGAGCAGTACTTC.

V gene TRBV20-1 combines with J gene TRBJ1-6; D perhaps matches TRBD1 (5 bases). This CDR3 comprises 16 residues. Germline loops: CDR1 DFQATT, CDR2 SNEGSKA (reference sequence). Trimming shortened V by 0 bases and J by 7 bases, and 16 bases separated the two germline ends. The DNA of the CDR3 is TGCAGTGCTAGAGAGCGTCGGGACGGTCTAAATTCACCCCTCCACTTT. Translation gives CSARERRDGLNSPLHF.

A few counts support this clonotype. The V call is TRBV29-1, the J call TRBJ2-7; D assignment may be TRBD1 or TRBD2 (5 bases each). Trimming stripped 6 bases from V and 0 bases from J, with 9 bases between. The CDR3 has 12 amino acids. The germline gives CDR1 SQVTM, CDR2 ANQGSEA. The CDR3 DNA reads as TGCAGCGTCAGGGCGGGCTCCTACGAGCAGTACTTC. Translated: CSVRAGSYEQYF.

The rearrangement links TRBV3-1 to TRBJ2-3, with 8 positions matching TRBD2. This CDR3 contains 14 residues. J gave up 5 bases and V 4 bases, and 5 bases lay outside the gene matches. Germline V gene sequence: CDR1 LGHDT, CDR2 YNNKEL (reference sequence). In nucleotides, the CDR3 is TGTGCCAGCAGCCGTGGACTAGCTGTAGATACGCAGTATTTT. This sequence encodes CASSRGLAVDTQYF.

This clonotype was seen at least ten times. The CDR3 region has the DNA TGTGCCAGCAGTCCCAGAAGTTCGTCTGCAGATACGCAGTATTTT. Translation gives CASSPRSSSADTQYF. This chain joins TRBV12-3 or TRBV12-4 and TRBJ2-3; D unclear. Trimming took 5 bases from V and 4 from J, leaving 16 bases between them. This CDR3 comprises 15 residues.

The chain carries TRBV27 and TRBJ2-3; D not resolved. The CDR3 consists of 15 residues. CDR1 is MNHEY, CDR2 SMNVEV, per germline (reference sequence). The ends were cut back, 2 bases at V and 6 bases at J, with 15 bases in the middle. The DNA for the CDR3 is TGTGCCAGCAGTTTAGGGGAACCGAGGTCCGATACGCAGTATTTT. Its protein is CASSLGEPRSDTQYF.